The 4 T cell receptor beta chains given below trace back to one sample, sequenced in a study of early T cells in non-severe SARS-CoV-2 infection (dated by TCRdb to the early 2020s). The library was prepared using 5' RACE. Reads for this sample came from a NextSeq 500. TCRdb reanalyzed the raw reads on its own, using fastp at Q25 for trimming and MiXCR for clone calling, and kept in-frame beta chains. Merged by CDR3 protein, the rows form single entries marked with the most common genes and DNA. The sample table shows approximately 110,000 distinct CDR3 sequences, and about 15% are seen once. The ten largest clones capture 21% of the sample. Sequencing input: whole blood. Receptor source: an adult who was a healthcare worker with PCR-confirmed SARS-CoV-2 infection or an uninfected control (not recorded which).

This clonotype was picked up a small number of times. V is TRBV20-1 and J is TRBJ1-1; D gene uncertain. Per germline, CDR1 DFQATT and CDR2 SNEGSKA (reference sequence). V gave up 5 bases and J gave up 3 bases, with 13 bases separating them. The CDR3 is 13 amino acids. The CDR3 DNA reads as TGCAGTGCTGAAAGTGGTTCGGACACTGAAGCTTTCTTT. Its translation is CSAESGSDTEAFF.

The chain recombines TRBV6-5 with TRBJ2-3, with 12 bases fitting TRBD2. V dropped 6 bases and J dropped 7; count of bases not matched to a gene: 5. Germline V lookup: CDR1 MNHEY, CDR2 SVGAGI. The length of the CDR3 is 14 residues. In DNA, the CDR3 is TGTGCCAGCAGGCCTAGCGGGGGGGGGTATACGCAGTATTTT. Protein product: CASRPSGGGYTQYF.

This clonotype was seen repeatedly, ten times or more. This rearrangement joins TRBV7-2 to TRBJ2-7; unclear D gene. Trimming took off 1 base at V and 0 bases at J, with 10 bases between the two ends. Germline-derived CDR1 and CDR2 are SGHTA and FQGNSA. The CDR3 contains 15 residues. CDR3 DNA sequence: TGTGCCAGCAGCTTAGGTCAGCTCTTCTCCTACGAGCAGTACTTC. Amino acids: CASSLGQLFSYEQYF.

The chain has TRBV6-1 and TRBJ2-3; 8 bases match TRBD2. The CDR3 is 14 amino acids. V shed 3 bases and J 7 bases; nucleotides not matched to a gene: 6. Per the germline V gene, CDR1 is MNHNS and CDR2 is SASEGT. The CDR3 loop is CASSEKRGPYTQYF. For the CDR3, the DNA is TGTGCCAGCAGTGAGAAGCGGGGGCCCTATACGCAGTATTTT.